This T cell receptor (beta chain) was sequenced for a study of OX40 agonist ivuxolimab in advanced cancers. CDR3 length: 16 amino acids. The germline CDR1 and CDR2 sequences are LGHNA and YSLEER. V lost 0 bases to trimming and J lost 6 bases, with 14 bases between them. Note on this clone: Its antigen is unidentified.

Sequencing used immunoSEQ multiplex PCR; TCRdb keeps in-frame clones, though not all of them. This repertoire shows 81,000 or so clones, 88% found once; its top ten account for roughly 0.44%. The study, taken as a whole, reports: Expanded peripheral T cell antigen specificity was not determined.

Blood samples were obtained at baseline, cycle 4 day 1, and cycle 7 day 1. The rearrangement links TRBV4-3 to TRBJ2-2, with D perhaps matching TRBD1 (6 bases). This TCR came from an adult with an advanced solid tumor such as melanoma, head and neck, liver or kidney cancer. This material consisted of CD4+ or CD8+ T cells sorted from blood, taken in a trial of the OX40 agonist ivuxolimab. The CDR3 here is CASSQDLTGTAGELFF. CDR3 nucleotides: TGCGCCAGCAGCCAAGATTTAACAGGGACGGCCGGGGAGCTGTTTTTT.